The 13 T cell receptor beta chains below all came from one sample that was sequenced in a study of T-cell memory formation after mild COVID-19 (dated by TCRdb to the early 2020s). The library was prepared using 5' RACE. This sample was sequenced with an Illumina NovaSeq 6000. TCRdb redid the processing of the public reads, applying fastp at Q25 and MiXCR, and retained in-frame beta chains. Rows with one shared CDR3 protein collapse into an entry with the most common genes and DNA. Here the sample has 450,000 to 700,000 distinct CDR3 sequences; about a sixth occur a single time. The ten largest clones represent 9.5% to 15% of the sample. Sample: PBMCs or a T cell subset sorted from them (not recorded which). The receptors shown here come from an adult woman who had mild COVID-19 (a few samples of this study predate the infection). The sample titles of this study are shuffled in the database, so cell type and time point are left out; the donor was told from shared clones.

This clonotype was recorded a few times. DNA of the CDR3: TGTGCCAGCAGCCGCGGGGGGCAGAGCTACGAGCAGTACTTC. Translated: CASSRGGQSYEQYF. The chain joins TRBV7-2 to TRBJ2-7, with 8 bases aligning to TRBD2. The germline CDR1 and CDR2 sequences are SGHTA and FQGNSA. V lost 5 bases, J lost 3 bases, and 6 bases stayed unmatched. This CDR3 is 14 amino acids long.

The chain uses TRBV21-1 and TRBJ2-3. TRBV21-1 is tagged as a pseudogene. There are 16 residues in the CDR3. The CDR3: CASSKPRITSTDTQYF. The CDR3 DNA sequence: TGTGCCAGCAGCAAACCAAGGATTACTAGCACAGATACGCAGTATTTT.

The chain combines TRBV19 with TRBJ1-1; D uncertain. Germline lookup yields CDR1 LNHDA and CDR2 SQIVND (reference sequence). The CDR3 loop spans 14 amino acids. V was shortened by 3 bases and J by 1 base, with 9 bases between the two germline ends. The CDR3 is CASSIAGQNTEAFF. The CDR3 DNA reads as TGTGCCAGTAGTATCGCCGGGCAGAACACTGAAGCTTTCTTT.

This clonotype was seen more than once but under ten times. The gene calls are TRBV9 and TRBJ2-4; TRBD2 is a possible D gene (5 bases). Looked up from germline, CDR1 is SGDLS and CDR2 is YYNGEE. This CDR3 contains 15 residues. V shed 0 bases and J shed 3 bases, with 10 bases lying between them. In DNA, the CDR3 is TGTGCCAGCAGCGTAGGGGTTCGGGGCAAAAACATTCAGTACTTC. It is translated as CASSVGVRGKNIQYF.

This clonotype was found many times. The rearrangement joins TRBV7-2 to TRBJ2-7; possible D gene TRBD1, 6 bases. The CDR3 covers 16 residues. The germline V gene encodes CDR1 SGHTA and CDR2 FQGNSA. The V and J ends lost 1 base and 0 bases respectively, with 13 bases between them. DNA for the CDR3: TGTGCCAGCAGCTTAGATACCGGACAGAGCTCCTACGAGCAGTACTTC. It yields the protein CASSLDTGQSSYEQYF. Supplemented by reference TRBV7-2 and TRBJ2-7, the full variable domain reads GAGVSQSPSNKVTEKGKDVELRCDPISGHTALYWYRQSLGQGLEFLIYFQGNSAPDKSGLPSDRFSAERTGGSVSTLTIQRTQQEDSAVYLCASSLDTGQSSYEQYFGPGTRLTVT.

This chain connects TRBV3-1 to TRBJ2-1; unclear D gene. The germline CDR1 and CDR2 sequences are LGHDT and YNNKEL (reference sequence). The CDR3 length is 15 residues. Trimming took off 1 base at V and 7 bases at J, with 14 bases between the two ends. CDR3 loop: CASSQVLTVLNEQFF. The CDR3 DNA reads TGTGCCAGCAGCCAAGTACTGACGGTACTAAATGAGCAGTTCTTC.

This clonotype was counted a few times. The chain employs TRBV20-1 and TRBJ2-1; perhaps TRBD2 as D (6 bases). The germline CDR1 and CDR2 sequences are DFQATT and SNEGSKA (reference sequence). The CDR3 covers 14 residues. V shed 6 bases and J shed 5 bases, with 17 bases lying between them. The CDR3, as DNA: TGCAGTGCCCTTAGCGGTTACCAGGACAATGAGCAGTTCTTC. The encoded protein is CSALSGYQDNEQFF.

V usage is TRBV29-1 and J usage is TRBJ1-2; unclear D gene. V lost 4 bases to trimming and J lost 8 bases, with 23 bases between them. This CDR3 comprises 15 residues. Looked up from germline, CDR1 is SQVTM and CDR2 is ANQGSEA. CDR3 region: CSVARTPGFTGGYTF. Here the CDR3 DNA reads TGCAGCGTTGCCAGGACCCCGGGGTTCACGGGGGGCTACACCTTC.

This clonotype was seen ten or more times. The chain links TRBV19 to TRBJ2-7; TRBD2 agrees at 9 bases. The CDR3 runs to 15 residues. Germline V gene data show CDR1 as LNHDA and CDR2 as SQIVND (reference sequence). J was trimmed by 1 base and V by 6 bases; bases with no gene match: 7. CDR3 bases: TGTGCCAGTAGGCGGGGGGGACACACGTCCTACGAGCAGTACTTC. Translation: CASRRGGHTSYEQYF.

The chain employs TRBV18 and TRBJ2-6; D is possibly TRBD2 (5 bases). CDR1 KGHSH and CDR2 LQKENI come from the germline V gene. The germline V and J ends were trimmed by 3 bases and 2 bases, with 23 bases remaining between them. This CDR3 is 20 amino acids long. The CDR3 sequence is CASSPRSLNGVSTGANVLTF. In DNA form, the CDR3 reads TGTGCCAGCTCACCGCGGTCCTTAAACGGGGTCAGCACTGGGGCCAACGTCCTGACTTTC.

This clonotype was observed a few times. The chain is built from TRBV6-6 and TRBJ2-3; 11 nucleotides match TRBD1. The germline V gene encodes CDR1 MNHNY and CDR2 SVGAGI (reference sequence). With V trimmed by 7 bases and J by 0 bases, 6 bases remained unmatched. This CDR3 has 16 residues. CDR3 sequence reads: CASNGQGATSTDTQYF. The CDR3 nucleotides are TGTGCCAGCAACGGACAGGGGGCGACTAGCACAGATACGCAGTATTTT.

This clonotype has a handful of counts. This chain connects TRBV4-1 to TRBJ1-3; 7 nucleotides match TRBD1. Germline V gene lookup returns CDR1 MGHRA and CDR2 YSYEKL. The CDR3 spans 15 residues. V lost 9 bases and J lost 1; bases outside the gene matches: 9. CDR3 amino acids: CASSGTEFSGNTIYF. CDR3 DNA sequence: TGCGCCAGTTCCGGGACAGAGTTTTCTGGAAACACCATATATTTT.

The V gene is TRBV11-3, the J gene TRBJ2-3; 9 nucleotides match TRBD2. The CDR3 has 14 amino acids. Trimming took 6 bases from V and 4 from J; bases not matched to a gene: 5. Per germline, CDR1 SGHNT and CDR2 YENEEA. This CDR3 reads CASSAGGSADTQYF. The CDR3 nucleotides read TGTGCCAGCAGTGCGGGAGGGAGCGCAGATACGCAGTATTTT. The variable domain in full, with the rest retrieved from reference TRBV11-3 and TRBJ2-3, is EAGVVQSPRYKIIEKKQPVAFWCNPISGHNTLYWYLQNLGQGPELLIRYENEEAVDDSQLPKDRFSAERLKGVDSTLKIQPAELGDSAVYLCASSAGGSADTQYFGPGTRLTVL.